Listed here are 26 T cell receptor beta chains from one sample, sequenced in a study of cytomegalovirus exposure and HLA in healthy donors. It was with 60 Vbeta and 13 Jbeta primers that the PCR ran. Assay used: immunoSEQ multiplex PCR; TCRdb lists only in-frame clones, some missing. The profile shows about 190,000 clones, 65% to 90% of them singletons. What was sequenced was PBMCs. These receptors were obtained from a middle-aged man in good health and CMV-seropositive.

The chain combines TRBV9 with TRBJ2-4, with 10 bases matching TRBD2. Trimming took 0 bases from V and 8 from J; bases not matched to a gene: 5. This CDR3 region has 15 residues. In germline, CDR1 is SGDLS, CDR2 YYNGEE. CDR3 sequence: CASSVDSSGGDIQYF. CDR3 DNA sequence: TGTGCCAGCAGCGTAGATTCTAGCGGGGGTGACATTCAGTACTTC.

CDR3 coding DNA: TGTGCCAGCAGCGTAGGGCAGGGGGCTGATACGCAGTATTTT. The encoded protein is CASSVGQGADTQYF. The chain couples TRBV9 to TRBJ2-3; 8 nucleotides line up with TRBD1. Trimming removed 0 bases from V and 6 bases from J; junction bases left unmatched: 3. Germline V gene lookup returns CDR1 SGDLS and CDR2 YYNGEE. The CDR3 length is 14 residues.

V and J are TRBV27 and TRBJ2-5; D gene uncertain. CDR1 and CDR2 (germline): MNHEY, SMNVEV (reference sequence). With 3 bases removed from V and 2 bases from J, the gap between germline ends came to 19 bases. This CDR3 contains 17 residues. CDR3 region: CASSLFPFTVTQETQYF. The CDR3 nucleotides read TGTGCCAGCAGTTTGTTCCCCTTCACAGTCACACAAGAGACCCAGTACTTC.

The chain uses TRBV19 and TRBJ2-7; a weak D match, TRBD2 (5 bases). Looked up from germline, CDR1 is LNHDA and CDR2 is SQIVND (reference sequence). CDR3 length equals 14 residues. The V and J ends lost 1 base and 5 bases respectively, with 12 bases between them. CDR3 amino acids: CASSIGQIGNEQYF. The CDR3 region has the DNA TGTGCCAGTAGTATAGGACAAATCGGGAACGAGCAGTACTTC.

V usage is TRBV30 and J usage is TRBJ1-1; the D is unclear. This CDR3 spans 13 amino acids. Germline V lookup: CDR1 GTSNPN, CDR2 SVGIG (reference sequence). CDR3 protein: CASEIGENTEAFF. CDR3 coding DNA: TGTGCGTCGGAAATCGGGGAGAACACTGAAGCTTTCTTT.

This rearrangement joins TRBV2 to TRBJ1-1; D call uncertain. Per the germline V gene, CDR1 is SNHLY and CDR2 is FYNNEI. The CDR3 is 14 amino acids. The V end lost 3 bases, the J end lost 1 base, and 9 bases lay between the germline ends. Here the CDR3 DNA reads TGTGCCAGCAGTGACGGGTATCCGAACACTGAAGCTTTCTTT. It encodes CASSDGYPNTEAFF.

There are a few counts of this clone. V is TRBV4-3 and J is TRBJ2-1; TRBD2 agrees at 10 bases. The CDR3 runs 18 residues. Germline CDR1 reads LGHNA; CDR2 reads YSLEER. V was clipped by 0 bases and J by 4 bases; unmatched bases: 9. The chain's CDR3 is CASSQEGGLAGGYNEQFF. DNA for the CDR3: TGCGCCAGCAGCCAAGAGGGTGGTTTAGCGGGGGGTTACAATGAGCAGTTCTTC.

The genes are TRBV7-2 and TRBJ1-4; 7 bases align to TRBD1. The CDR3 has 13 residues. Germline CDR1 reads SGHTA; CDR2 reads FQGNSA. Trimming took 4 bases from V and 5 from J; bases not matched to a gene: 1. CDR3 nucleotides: TGTGCCAGCAGCTCGACAGGGAATGAAAAACTGTTTTTT. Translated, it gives CASSSTGNEKLFF.

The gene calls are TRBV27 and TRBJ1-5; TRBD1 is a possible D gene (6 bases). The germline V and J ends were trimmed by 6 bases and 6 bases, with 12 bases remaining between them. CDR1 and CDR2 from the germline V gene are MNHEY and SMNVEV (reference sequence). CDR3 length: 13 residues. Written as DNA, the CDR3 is TGTGCCAGCAGGGCAGGGGCGTTTCAGCCCCAGCATTTT. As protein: CASRAGAFQPQHF.

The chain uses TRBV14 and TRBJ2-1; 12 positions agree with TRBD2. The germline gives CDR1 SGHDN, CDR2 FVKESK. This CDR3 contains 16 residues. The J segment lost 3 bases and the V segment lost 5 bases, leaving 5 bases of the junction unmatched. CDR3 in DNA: TGTGCCAGCAGCGACCCGGGACTAGCGGGCTACAATGAGCAGTTCTTC. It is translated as CASSDPGLAGYNEQFF.

This CDR3 reads CASSQDHRGNTEAFF. Here the CDR3 DNA reads TGCGCCAGCAGCCAAGATCACCGGGGGAACACTGAAGCTTTCTTT. The chain carries TRBV4-3 and TRBJ1-1; D is unresolved. Between the trimmed V and J ends, which lost 0 bases and 1 base, there was a span of 9 bases. The V gene's germline CDR1 is LGHNA and CDR2 YSLEER. This CDR3 contains 15 residues.

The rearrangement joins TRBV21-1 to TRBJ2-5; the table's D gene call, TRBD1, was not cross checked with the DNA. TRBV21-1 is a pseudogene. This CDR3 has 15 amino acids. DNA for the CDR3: TGTGCCAGCAGCAAACGACAGGGTGAGCAAGAGACCCAGTACTTC. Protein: CASSKRQGEQETQYF.

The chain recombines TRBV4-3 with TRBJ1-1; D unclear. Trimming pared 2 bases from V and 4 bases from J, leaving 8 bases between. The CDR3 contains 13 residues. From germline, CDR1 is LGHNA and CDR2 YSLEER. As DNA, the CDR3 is TGCGCCAGCAGCCAATCGCGTAGCACTGAAGCTTTCTTT. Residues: CASSQSRSTEAFF.

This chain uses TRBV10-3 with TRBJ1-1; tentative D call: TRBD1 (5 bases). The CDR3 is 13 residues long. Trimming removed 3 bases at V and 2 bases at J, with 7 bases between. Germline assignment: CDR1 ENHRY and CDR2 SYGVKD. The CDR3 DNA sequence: TGTGCCATCAGTGAACAGGCTAACACTGAAGCTTTCTTT. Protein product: CAISEQANTEAFF.

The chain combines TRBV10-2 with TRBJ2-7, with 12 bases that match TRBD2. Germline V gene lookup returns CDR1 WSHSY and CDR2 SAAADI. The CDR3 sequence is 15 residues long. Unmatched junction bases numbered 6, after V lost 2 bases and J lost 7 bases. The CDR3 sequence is CASSETLAGGREQYF. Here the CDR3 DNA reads TGCGCCAGCAGTGAGACCCTAGCGGGGGGGCGGGAGCAGTACTTC.

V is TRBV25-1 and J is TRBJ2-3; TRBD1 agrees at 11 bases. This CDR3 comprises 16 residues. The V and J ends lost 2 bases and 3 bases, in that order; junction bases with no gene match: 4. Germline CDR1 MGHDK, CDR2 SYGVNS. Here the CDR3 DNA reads TGTGCCAGCAGTGAAGTGGGGACAGGGGGGACAGATACGCAGTATTTT. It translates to CASSEVGTGGTDTQYF.

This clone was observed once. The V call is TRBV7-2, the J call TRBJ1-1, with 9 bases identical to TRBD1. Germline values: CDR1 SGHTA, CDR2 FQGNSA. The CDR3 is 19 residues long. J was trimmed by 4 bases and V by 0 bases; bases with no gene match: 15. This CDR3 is CASSLAYPGQGIDGTEAFF. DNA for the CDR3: TGTGCCAGCAGCTTAGCTTATCCGGGACAGGGTATCGATGGCACTGAAGCTTTCTTT.

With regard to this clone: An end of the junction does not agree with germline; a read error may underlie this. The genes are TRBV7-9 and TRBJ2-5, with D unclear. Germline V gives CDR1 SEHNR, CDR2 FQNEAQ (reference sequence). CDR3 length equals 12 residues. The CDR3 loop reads CSSSSSWETQYF. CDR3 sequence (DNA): TGTTCCAGCAGTTCCAGTTGGGAGACCCAGTACTTC.

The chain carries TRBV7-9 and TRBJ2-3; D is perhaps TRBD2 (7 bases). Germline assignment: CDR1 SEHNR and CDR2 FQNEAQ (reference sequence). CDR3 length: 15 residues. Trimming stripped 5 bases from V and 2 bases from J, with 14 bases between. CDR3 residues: CASSEAGGATDTQYF. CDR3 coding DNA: TGTGCCAGCAGCGAGGCTGGGGGGGCCACAGATACGCAGTATTTT.

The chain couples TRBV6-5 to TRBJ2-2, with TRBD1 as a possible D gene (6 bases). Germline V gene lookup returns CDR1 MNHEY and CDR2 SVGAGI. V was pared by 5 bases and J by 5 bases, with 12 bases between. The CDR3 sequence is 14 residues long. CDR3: CASSRQGSTGELFF. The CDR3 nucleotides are TGTGCCAGCAGTCGTCAGGGGTCAACCGGGGAGCTGTTTTTT.

The CDR3, as DNA: TGTGCCAGCAGCGAGCCGACAGGGTATGATGAAAAACTGTTTTTT. It specifies CASSEPTGYDEKLFF. V is TRBV6-1 and J is TRBJ1-4, with TRBD1 identical over 7 bases. V gave up 6 bases and J gave up 6 bases; unmatched junction bases: 10. The germline V gene has CDR1 MNHNS and CDR2 SASEGT. CDR3 length: 15 amino acids.

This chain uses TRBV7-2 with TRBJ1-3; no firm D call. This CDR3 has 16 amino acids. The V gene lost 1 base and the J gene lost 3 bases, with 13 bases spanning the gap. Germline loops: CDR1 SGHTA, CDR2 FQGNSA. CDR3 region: CASSLERRPDGNTIYF. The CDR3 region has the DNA TGTGCCAGCAGCTTAGAACGGAGGCCGGATGGAAACACCATATATTTT.

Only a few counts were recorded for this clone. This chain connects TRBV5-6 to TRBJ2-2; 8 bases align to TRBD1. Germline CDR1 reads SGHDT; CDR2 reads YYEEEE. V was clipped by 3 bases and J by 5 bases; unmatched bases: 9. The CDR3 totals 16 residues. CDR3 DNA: TGTGCCAGCAGCTCTGTGGACAGGGAAATTACCGGGGAGCTGTTTTTT. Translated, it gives CASSSVDREITGELFF.

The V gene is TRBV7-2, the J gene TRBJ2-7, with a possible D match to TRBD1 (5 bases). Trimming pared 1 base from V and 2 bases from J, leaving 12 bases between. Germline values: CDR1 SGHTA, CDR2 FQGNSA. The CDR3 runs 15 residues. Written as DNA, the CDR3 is TGTGCCAGCAGCTTAGGGCAGGGTACCCCCTACGAGCAGTACTTC. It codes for CASSLGQGTPYEQYF.

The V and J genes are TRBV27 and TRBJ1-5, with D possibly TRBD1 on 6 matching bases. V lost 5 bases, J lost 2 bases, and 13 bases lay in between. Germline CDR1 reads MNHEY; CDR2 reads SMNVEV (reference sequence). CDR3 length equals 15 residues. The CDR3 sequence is CASSPLGAGNQPQHF. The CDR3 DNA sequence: TGTGCCAGCAGTCCATTGGGGGCGGGCAATCAGCCCCAGCATTTT.

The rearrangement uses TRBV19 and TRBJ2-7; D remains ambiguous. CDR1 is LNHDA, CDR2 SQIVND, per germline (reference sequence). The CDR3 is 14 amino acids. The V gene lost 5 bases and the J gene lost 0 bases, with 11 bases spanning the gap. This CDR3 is CASSPQVFSYEQYF. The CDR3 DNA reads TGTGCCAGTAGTCCGCAGGTTTTCTCCTACGAGCAGTACTTC.